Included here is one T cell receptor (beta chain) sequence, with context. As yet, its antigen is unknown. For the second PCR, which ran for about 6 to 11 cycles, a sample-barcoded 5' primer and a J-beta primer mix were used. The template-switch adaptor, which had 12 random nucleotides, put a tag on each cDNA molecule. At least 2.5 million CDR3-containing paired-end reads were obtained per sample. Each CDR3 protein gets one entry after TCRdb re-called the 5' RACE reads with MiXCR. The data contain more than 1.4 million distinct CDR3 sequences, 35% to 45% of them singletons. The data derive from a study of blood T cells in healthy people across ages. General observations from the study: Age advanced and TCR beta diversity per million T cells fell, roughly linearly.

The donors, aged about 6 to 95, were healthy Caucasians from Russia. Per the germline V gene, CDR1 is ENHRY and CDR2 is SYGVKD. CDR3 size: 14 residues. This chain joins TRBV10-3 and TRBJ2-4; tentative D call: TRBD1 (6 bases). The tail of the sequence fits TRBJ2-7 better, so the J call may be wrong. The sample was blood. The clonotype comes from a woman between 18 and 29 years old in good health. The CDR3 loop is CAISGGQGINEQYF. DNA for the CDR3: TGTGCCATCAGTGGGGGGCAGGGTATCAACGAGCAGTACTTC.